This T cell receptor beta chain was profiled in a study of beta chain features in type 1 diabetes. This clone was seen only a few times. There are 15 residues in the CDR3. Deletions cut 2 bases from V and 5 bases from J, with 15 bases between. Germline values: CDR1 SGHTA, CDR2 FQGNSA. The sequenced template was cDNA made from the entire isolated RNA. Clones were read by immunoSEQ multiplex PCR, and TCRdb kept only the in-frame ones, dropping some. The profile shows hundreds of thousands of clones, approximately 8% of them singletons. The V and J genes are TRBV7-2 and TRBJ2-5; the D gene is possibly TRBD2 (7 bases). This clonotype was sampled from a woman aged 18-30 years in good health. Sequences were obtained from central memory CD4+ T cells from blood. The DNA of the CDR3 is TGTGCCAGCAGCTTACAGGGGAGGGATTGGGAGACCCAGTACTTC. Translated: CASSLQGRDWETQYF.